One sample yielded the 8 T cell receptor beta chains listed below, sequenced in a study of blood T cell repertoires in COVID-19. Data came from immunoSEQ multiplex PCR; TCRdb stores just in-frame clones and leaves some out. The sample lists 110,000 or so clones, approximately 89% occurring once. The sequenced material came from peripheral blood. The origin of the receptors is a woman aged 55-69 years with COVID-19, enrolled during active disease.

The J gene is TRBJ1-2, the V gene TRBV24-1, with TRBD1 matching 10 bases. Germline trimming cut 1 base from V and 7 bases from J; bases unmatched to any gene: 2. Germline V gene sequence: CDR1 KGHDR, CDR2 SFDVKD. The CDR3 sequence is 14 residues long. CDR3 sequence: CATSDFGDRGGYTF. CDR3 nucleotide sequence: TGTGCCACCAGTGATTTCGGGGACAGGGGTGGCTACACCTTC.

This clone was observed a few times. The genes are TRBV7-3 and TRBJ1-5, with TRBD1 matching over 9 bases. Unmatched junction bases numbered 3, after V lost 1 base and J lost 5 bases. In germline, CDR1 is SGHTA, CDR2 FQGTGA. This CDR3 comprises 15 residues. CDR3 region: CASSLNGQGHQPQHF. The CDR3 DNA follows: TGTGCCAGCAGCTTAAATGGACAGGGGCATCAGCCCCAGCATTTT.

The chain uses TRBV10-3 and TRBJ1-6, with TRBD1 identical over 9 bases. CDR3 length: 18 amino acids. Germline CDR1 is ENHRY and CDR2 is SYGVKD. J was trimmed by 8 bases and V by 5 bases; bases with no gene match: 16. This CDR3 reads CAISQTNPGGTGHSPLHF. The CDR3 DNA is TGTGCCATCAGTCAAACTAACCCCGGAGGGACAGGGCATTCACCCCTCCACTTT.

The chain carries TRBV7-2 and TRBJ2-1, with D unresolved. Germline CDR1 is SGHTA and CDR2 is FQGNSA. Trimming shortened V by 7 bases and J by 3 bases, and 4 bases separated the two germline ends. CDR3 length equals 11 residues. Here the CDR3 reads CASNNYNEQFF. In nucleotides, the CDR3 is TGTGCCAGCAACAACTACAATGAGCAGTTCTTC.

The chain has TRBV7-9 and TRBJ1-5; 9 nucleotides match TRBD1. Germline V gives CDR1 SEHNR, CDR2 FQNEAQ (reference sequence). Trimming cost V 4 bases and J 5 bases; bases outside gene matches: 3. The CDR3 length is 14 residues. This chain's CDR3 is CASSSDRGYQPQHF. CDR3 in DNA: TGTGCCAGCAGCTCGGACAGGGGATATCAGCCCCAGCATTTT.

This sequence joins TRBV5-4 and TRBJ1-3; TRBD1 aligns across 9 bases. This CDR3 has 16 residues. Germline loops: CDR1 SGHNT, CDR2 YYREEE (reference sequence). Trimming cost V 3 bases and J 4 bases; bases outside gene matches: 8. This CDR3 reads CASSSGTGRSGNTIYF. The CDR3 region has the DNA TGTGCCAGCAGCTCCGGGACAGGGAGAAGCGGAAACACCATATATTTT.

The chain employs TRBV30 and TRBJ1-1, with TRBD1 matching 7 bases. Unmatched junction bases numbered 11, after V lost 2 bases and J lost 5 bases. Germline assignment: CDR1 GTSNPN and CDR2 SVGIG (reference sequence). The CDR3 extends over 15 amino acids. CDR3: CAWSTRWAGGTEAFF. DNA for the CDR3: TGTGCCTGGAGTACTCGTTGGGCAGGGGGGACTGAAGCTTTCTTT.

The chain is built from TRBV7-3 and TRBJ1-5, with D uncertain. CDR1 SGHTA and CDR2 FQGTGA come from the germline V gene. V shed 1 base and J shed 13 bases, with 14 bases lying between them. This CDR3 has 13 residues. The CDR3 is CASSLNVADPQHF. CDR3 nucleotide sequence: TGTGCCAGCAGCTTAAATGTAGCAGATCCTCAGCATTTT.